The 21 T cell receptor beta chains reported below all come from one sample, sequenced in a study of cytomegalovirus exposure and HLA in healthy donors. PCR employed 60 Vbeta and 13 Jbeta primers. TCRdb's copy holds only in-frame clones and misses some; the assay was immunoSEQ multiplex PCR. This repertoire shows 100,000 or so clones, roughly three fifths found once; its top ten account for about 4.4%. Sequenced material: PBMCs. All receptors derive from a human donor in good health.

The V gene is TRBV10-1, the J gene TRBJ2-3; 7 bases line up with TRBD2. The CDR3 loop spans 13 amino acids. V dropped 10 bases and J dropped 2; count of bases not matched to a gene: 6. Germline loops: CDR1 WNHNN, CDR2 SYGVQD (reference sequence). CDR3 protein: CAKREGITDTQYF. CDR3 bases: TGCGCCAAAAGGGAGGGTATCACAGATACGCAGTATTTT.

This clone occurred a few times. This chain uses TRBV29-1 with TRBJ2-1, with D possibly matching TRBD1 (5 bases). The CDR3 has 11 amino acids. V was trimmed by 6 bases and J by 7 bases, leaving 10 bases between them. Germline V CDR1 and CDR2: SQVTM, ANQGSEA. Written as DNA, the CDR3 is TGCAGCGTGCAACAGGTTAATGAGCAGTTCTTC. Protein: CSVQQVNEQFF.

The V gene is TRBV15, the J gene TRBJ1-1; D gene ambiguous. Germline CDR1 reads LNHNV; CDR2 reads YYDKDF (reference sequence). Trimming removed 5 bases from V and 1 base from J, with 5 bases in between. The CDR3 covers 12 residues. The CDR3, as DNA: TGTGCCACCAGCGGTAGGAACACTGAAGCTTTCTTT. This encodes CATSGRNTEAFF.

This chain connects TRBV7-2 to TRBJ2-3; TRBD2 matches at 9 bases. Germline V lookup: CDR1 SGHTA, CDR2 FQGNSA. V was pared by 4 bases and J by 3 bases, with 11 bases of the junction left unmatched. This CDR3 has 17 residues. CDR3: CASSSQRAGGPTDTQYF. In nucleotides, the CDR3 is TGTGCCAGCAGCTCCCAGCGGGCGGGAGGGCCGACAGATACGCAGTATTTT.

The chain joins TRBV11-2 to TRBJ2-3; TRBD2 aligns across 15 bases. From germline, CDR1 is SGHAT and CDR2 FQNNGV. The CDR3 is made up of 17 amino acids. The V segment lost 5 bases and the J segment 0 bases; nucleotides outside the gene matches: 3. Here the CDR3 DNA reads TGTGCCAGCAGCCCGGGACTAGCGGGAGGTAGCACAGATACGCAGTATTTT. This translates into CASSPGLAGGSTDTQYF.

This clone appeared a few times. The chain uses TRBV28 and TRBJ1-6; 8 nucleotides line up with TRBD1. Germline values: CDR1 MDHEN, CDR2 SYDVKM. This CDR3 region has 15 residues. The V segment lost 6 bases and the J segment 7 bases; nucleotides outside the gene matches: 8. The CDR3 loop is CASRIRTGRNSPLHF. Written as DNA, the CDR3 is TGTGCCAGCAGGATCCGGACAGGGAGGAATTCACCCCTCCACTTT.

V usage is TRBV5-4 and J usage is TRBJ2-5, with a weak D call TRBD2 (5 bases). Trimming cost V 6 bases and J 0 bases, with 12 bases left between them. This CDR3 is built from 14 residues. Germline V gene sequence: CDR1 SGHNT, CDR2 YYREEE (reference sequence). The CDR3 reads CASNAPGNQETQYF. CDR3 DNA: TGTGCCAGCAACGCACCGGGGAACCAAGAGACCCAGTACTTC.

J is TRBJ1-3 and V is TRBV5-1, with D uncertain. V was cut by 4 bases and J by 8 bases, with 22 bases left in between. From germline, CDR1 is SGHRS and CDR2 YFSETQ. The length of the CDR3 is 16 residues. This chain's CDR3 is CASSPDGRGVGDTIYF. The CDR3 DNA is TGCGCCAGCAGCCCGGACGGGAGAGGAGTTGGTGACACCATATATTTT.

The gene calls are TRBV27 and TRBJ1-1; TRBD1 matches 10 bases. This CDR3 comprises 14 residues. J was trimmed by 0 bases and V by 8 bases; bases with no gene match: 3. Per germline, CDR1 MNHEY and CDR2 SMNVEV (reference sequence). CDR3 sequence (DNA): TGTGCCAGCGGGGGACAGGGGATGAACACTGAAGCTTTCTTT. This encodes CASGGQGMNTEAFF.

CDR3 DNA sequence: TGTGCCAGCAGCTTCGGACTAGCGGGGATTGAGCAGTTCTTC. It codes for CASSFGLAGIEQFF. This chain uses TRBV5-6 with TRBJ2-1, with 12 positions matching TRBD2. CDR1 and CDR2 (germline): SGHDT, YYEEEE. There are 14 residues in the CDR3. The trim removed 2 bases at V and 9 bases at J, leaving 3 bases unmatched.

This CDR3 reads CATSRGWGHGSIDTQYF. The CDR3 bases are TGTGCCACCAGCAGAGGGTGGGGTCACGGGAGCATCGATACGCAGTATTTT. The chain recombines TRBV15 with TRBJ2-3, with a possible D match to TRBD2 (6 bases). The V end was cut by 1 base, the J end by 6 bases, with 20 bases between. The CDR3 is made up of 17 amino acids. Germline V gives CDR1 LNHNV, CDR2 YYDKDF (reference sequence).

The chain uses TRBV10-3 and TRBJ2-7; 8 nucleotides match TRBD2. The CDR3 length is 14 residues. V shed 6 bases, J shed 6 bases, and the junction held 10 bases outside the gene matches. Per germline, CDR1 ENHRY and CDR2 SYGVKD. The DNA for the CDR3 is TGTGCCATCAGGGCCCAGCGGGAGATGGTCGAGCAGTACTTC. Translated, it gives CAIRAQREMVEQYF.

V gene TRBV18 combines with J gene TRBJ2-1, with a tentative D call TRBD2 (6 bases). Germline assignment: CDR1 KGHSH and CDR2 LQKENI. The ends were cut back, 2 bases at V and 5 bases at J, with 13 bases in the middle. This CDR3 region has 15 residues. The CDR3 loop is CASSPFPSANNEQFF. CDR3 bases: TGTGCCAGCTCACCATTCCCTAGCGCAAACAATGAGCAGTTCTTC.

V and J are TRBV30 and TRBJ1-5; unclear D gene. Looked up from germline, CDR1 is GTSNPN and CDR2 is SVGIG (reference sequence). The CDR3 totals 11 residues. CDR3 amino acids: CKVAVSQPQHF. CDR3 sequence (DNA): TGTAAAGTAGCGGTTAGTCAGCCCCAGCATTTT.

The chain couples TRBV5-4 to TRBJ2-2, with 11 bases that match TRBD1. V lost 4 bases to trimming and J lost 7 bases; unmatched junction nucleotides: 6. Per the germline V gene, CDR1 is SGHNT and CDR2 is YYREEE (reference sequence). The CDR3 contains 15 residues. The CDR3 region is CASSLGTGGIGELFF. The CDR3 coding sequence is TGTGCCAGCAGCCTCGGGACAGGGGGAATCGGGGAGCTGTTTTTT. Filled out from reference TRBV5-4 and TRBJ2-2, the complete variable domain reads ETGVTQSPTHLIKTRGQQVTLRCSSQSGHNTVSWYQQALGQGPQFIFQYYREEENGRGNFPPRFSGLQFPNYSSELNVNALELDDSALYLCASSLGTGGIGELFFGEGSRLTVL.

V and J are TRBV7-8 and TRBJ2-7, with unresolved D. CDR3 length: 13 residues. Between the trimmed V and J ends, which lost 1 base and 7 bases, there was a span of 11 bases. CDR1 and CDR2 (germline): SGHVS, FQNEAQ. The CDR3 DNA reads as TGTGCCAGCAGCTTAGTCCGACTTAGGGAGCAGTACTTC. Amino acids: CASSLVRLREQYF.

In DNA form, the CDR3 reads TGCAGCGTTGACGGGAGTCGGGAGACCCAGTACTTC. Its protein is CSVDGSRETQYF. The V gene is TRBV29-1, the J gene TRBJ2-5; tentatively, D is TRBD2 (6 bases). V lost 3 bases to trimming and J lost 5 bases, with 10 bases between them. CDR1 SQVTM and CDR2 ANQGSEA come from the germline V gene. CDR3 length: 12 amino acids.

This chain uses TRBV10-3 with TRBJ2-5; 9 bases are shared with TRBD1. Germline trimming cut 4 bases from V and 5 bases from J; bases unmatched to any gene: 5. This CDR3 contains 14 residues. Germline V gives CDR1 ENHRY, CDR2 SYGVKD. The CDR3 coding sequence is TGTGCCATCAGTGTAACAGGGGGCAGGGAGACCCAGTACTTC. Its protein is CAISVTGGRETQYF.

This chain connects TRBV5-1 to TRBJ2-5, with D possibly TRBD1 on 5 matching bases. Trimming took off 1 base at V and 2 bases at J, with 12 bases between the two ends. Germline V lookup: CDR1 SGHRS, CDR2 YFSETQ. The length of the CDR3 is 15 residues. The CDR3 spells CASSLTGDLQETQYF. The CDR3 DNA follows: TGCGCCAGCAGCTTGACAGGAGATCTACAAGAGACCCAGTACTTC. Variable domain in full (rest from reference TRBV5-1 and TRBJ2-5): KAGVTQTPRYLIKTRGQQVTLSCSPISGHRSVSWYQQTPGQGLQFLFEYFSETQRNKGNFPGRFSGRQFSNSRSEMNVSTLELGDSALYLCASSLTGDLQETQYFGPGTRLLVL.

Concerning this clone: The junction and the germline gene differ at one end; a read error may be behind it. Other DNA sequences in the same sample also yield this CDR3. The genes are TRBV6-5 and TRBJ2-1, with TRBD2 as a possible D gene (6 bases). The germline V gene encodes CDR1 MNHEY and CDR2 SVGAGI. This CDR3 has 14 residues. The CDR3, as DNA: TGTGCCAGTAGTTACCTCTTCGGGGGCAATGAGCAGTTCTTC. This sequence encodes CASSYLFGGNEQFF.

Here the CDR3 DNA reads TGCAGCGTTGTGGGGGGGGACACTGAAGCTTTCTTT. It yields the protein CSVVGGDTEAFF. The chain joins TRBV29-1 to TRBJ1-1; D perhaps matches TRBD1 (5 bases). The CDR3 is made up of 12 amino acids. V was clipped by 4 bases and J by 3 bases, with 9 bases between them. CDR1 is SQVTM, CDR2 ANQGSEA, per germline.